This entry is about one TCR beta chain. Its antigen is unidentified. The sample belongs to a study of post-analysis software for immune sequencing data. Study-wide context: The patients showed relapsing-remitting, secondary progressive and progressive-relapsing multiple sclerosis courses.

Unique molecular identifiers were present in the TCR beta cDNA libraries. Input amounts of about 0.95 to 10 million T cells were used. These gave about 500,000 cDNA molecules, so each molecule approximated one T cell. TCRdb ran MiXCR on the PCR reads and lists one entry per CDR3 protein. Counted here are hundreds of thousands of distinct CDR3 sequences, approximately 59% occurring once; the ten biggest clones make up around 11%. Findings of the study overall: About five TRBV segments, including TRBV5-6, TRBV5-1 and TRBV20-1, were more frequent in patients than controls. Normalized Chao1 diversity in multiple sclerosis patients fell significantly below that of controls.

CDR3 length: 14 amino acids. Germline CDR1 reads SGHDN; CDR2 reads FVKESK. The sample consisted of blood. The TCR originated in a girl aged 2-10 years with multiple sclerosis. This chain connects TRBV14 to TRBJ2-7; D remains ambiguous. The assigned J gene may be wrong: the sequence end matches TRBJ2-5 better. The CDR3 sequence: CASSQSSGRETQYF. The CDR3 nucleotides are TGTGCCAGCAGCCAGTCATCCGGGCGGGAGACCCAGTACTTC.